This TCR beta chain was profiled in a study of cytomegalovirus exposure and HLA in healthy donors. General study results and limits: Per published reports, the classifier diagnosed cytomegalovirus status with high specificity and sensitivity. The investigators catalogued 164 TCR beta chains as cytomegalovirus-associated.

V lost 2 bases to trimming and J lost 3 bases, with 10 bases between them. The length of the CDR3 is 15 residues. From germline, CDR1 is MGHRA and CDR2 YSYEKL. In the PCR, 60 Vbeta and 13 Jbeta primers were used. Assay: immunoSEQ multiplex PCR; the TCRdb copy retains only in-frame clones and omits some. The sample has roughly 110,000 clones, over 65% seen once. Turning to this clone: No antigen is known for it.

The specimen was PBMCs. V and J are TRBV4-1 and TRBJ1-4; D is possibly TRBD1 (6 bases). This TCR was sampled from a woman younger than 30 in good health and CMV-seronegative. This CDR3 reads CASSQTGTANEKLFF. The CDR3 nucleotides read TGCGCCAGCAGCCAAACAGGGACGGCTAATGAAAAACTGTTTTTT.